This T cell receptor (beta chain) was recovered during a study of T cell responses to AZD1222 COVID-19 vaccine. Study-level findings and limits: The sample set comprised mostly white British donors with more females, and clonal diversity was possibly underestimated. Increased Spike-specific TCR breadth and depth were observed after two AZD1222 doses.

Worth noting for this clone: No antigen is known for it.

Germline CDR1 is SQVTM and CDR2 is ANQGSEA. The V gene end was trimmed by 5 bases and the J gene end by 5 bases; junction bases not matched to a gene: 14. The CDR3 sequence is 15 residues long. The table came from immunoSEQ multiplex PCR; TCRdb's copy has only in-frame clones and leaves some out. This table holds approximately 150,000 clones, around 92% found once. The TCR comes from an adult who received the AZD1222 COVID-19 vaccine. The J gene is TRBJ2-5, the V gene TRBV29-1; 7 bases match TRBD1. Sequences were derived from peripheral blood, sampled 28 days after the second AZD1222 dose. The CDR3 region is CSVRPTGVRYETQYF. DNA of the CDR3: TGCAGCGTTCGCCCTACAGGGGTAAGGTACGAGACCCAGTACTTC. The whole variable domain, remainder taken from reference TRBV29-1 and TRBJ2-5, is SAVISQKPSRDICQRGTSLTIQCQVDSQVTMMFWYRQQPGQSLTLIATANQGSEATYESGFVIDKFPISRPNLTFSTLTVSNMSPEDSSIYLCSVRPTGVRYETQYFGPGTRLLVL.